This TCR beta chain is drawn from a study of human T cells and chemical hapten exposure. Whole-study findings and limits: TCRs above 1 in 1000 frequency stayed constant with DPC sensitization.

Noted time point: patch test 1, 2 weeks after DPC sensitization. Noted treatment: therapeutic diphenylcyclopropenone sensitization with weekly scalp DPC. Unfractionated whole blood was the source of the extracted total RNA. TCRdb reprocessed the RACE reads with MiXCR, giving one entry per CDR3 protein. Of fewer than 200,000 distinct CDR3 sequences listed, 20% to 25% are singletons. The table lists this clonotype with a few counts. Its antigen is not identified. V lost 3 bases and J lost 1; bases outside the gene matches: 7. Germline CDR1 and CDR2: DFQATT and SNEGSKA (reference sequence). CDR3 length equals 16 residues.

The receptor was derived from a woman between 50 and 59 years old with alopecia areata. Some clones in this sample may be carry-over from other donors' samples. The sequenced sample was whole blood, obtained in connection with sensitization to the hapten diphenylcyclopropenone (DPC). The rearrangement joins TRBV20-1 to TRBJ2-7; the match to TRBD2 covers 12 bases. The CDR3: CSASPGLAGWSYEQYF. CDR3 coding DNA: TGCAGTGCTAGCCCCGGACTAGCGGGATGGTCCTACGAGCAGTACTTC.